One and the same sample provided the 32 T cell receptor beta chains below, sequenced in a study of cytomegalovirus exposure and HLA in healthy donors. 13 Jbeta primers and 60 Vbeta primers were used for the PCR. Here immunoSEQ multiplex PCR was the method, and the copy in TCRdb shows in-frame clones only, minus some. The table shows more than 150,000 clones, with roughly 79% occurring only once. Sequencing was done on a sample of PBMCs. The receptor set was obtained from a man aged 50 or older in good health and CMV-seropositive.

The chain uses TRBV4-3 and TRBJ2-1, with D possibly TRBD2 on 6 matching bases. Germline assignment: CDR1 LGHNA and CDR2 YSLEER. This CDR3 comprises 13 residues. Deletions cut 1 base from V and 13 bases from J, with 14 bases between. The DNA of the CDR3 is TGCGCCAGCAGCCAAGGCCCGGGCGGGGCTCAGTTCTTC. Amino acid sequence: CASSQGPGGAQFF.

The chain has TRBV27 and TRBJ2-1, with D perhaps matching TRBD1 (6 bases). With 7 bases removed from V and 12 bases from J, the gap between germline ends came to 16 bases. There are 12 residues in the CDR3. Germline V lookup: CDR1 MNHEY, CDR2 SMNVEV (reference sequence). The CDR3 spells CASTHEQGRQFF. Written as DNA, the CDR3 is TGTGCCAGCACCCACGAACAGGGTCGGCAGTTCTTC.

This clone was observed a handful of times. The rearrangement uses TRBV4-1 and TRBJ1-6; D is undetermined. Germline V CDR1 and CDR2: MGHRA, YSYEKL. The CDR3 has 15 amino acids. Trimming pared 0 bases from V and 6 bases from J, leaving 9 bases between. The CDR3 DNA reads TGCGCCAGCAGCCAAGATGTCTGGCTTAATTCACCCCTCCACTTT. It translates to CASSQDVWLNSPLHF.

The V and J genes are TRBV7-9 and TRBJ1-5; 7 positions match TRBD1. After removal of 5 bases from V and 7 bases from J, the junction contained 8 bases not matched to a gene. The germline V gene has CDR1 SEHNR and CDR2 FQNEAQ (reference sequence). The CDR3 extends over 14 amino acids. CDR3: CASSPRGLGQPQHF. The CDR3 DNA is TGTGCCAGCAGCCCTAGGGGGCTGGGGCAGCCCCAGCATTTT. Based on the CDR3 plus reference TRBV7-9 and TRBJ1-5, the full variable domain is DTGVSQNPRHKITKRGQNVTFRCDPISEHNRLYWYRQTLGQGPEFLTYFQNEAQLEKSRLLSDRFSAERPKGSFSTLEIQRTEQGDSAMYLCASSPRGLGQPQHFGDGTRLSIL.

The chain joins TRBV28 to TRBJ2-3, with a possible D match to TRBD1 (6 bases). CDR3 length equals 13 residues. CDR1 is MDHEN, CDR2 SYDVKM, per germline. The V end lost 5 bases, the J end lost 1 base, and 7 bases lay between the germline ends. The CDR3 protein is CASSAGGTDTQYF. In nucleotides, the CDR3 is TGTGCCAGCAGTGCAGGGGGCACAGATACGCAGTATTTT. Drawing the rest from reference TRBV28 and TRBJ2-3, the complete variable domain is DVKVTQSSRYLVKRTGEKVFLECVQDMDHENMFWYRQDPGLGLRLIYFSYDVKMKEKGDIPEGYSVSREKKERFSLILESASTNQTSMYLCASSAGGTDTQYFGPGTRLTVL.

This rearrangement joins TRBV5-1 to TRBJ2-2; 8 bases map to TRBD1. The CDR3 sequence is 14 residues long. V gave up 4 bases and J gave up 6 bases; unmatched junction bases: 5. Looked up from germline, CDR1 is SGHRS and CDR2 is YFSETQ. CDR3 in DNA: TGCGCCAGCAGCCTGGGGACAGGCCCCGGGGAGCTGTTTTTT. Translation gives CASSLGTGPGELFF. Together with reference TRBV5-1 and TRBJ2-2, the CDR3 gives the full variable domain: KAGVTQTPRYLIKTRGQQVTLSCSPISGHRSVSWYQQTPGQGLQFLFEYFSETQRNKGNFPGRFSGRQFSNSRSEMNVSTLELGDSALYLCASSLGTGPGELFFGEGSRLTVL.

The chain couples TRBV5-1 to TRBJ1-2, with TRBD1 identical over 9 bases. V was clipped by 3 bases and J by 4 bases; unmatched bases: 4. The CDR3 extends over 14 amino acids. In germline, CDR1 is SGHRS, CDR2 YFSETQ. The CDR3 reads CASSSGQGSYGYTF. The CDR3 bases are TGCGCCAGCAGCTCGGGACAGGGCAGCTATGGCTACACCTTC.

The CDR3 loop reads CASTPQLNYNEQFF. The CDR3 nucleotides are TGTGCCAGCACACCACAGCTAAACTACAATGAGCAGTTCTTC. The chain uses TRBV6-1 and TRBJ2-1; no definite D call. The CDR3 is 14 residues long. Germline V gives CDR1 MNHNS, CDR2 SASEGT. V lost 7 bases to trimming and J lost 3 bases, with 13 bases between them.

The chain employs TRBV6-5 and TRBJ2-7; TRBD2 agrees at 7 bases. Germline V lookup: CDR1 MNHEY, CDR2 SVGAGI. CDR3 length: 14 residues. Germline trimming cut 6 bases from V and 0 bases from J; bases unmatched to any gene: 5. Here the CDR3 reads CASRRSGASYEQYF. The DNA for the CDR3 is TGTGCCAGCAGACGGAGCGGGGCCTCCTACGAGCAGTACTTC.

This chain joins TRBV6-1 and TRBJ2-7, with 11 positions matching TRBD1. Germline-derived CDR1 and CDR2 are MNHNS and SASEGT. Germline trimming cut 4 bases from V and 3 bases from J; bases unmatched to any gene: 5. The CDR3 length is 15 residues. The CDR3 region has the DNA TGTGCCAGCAGTGCGGGGGGGACAGGGGGCTACGAGCAGTACTTC. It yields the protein CASSAGGTGGYEQYF.

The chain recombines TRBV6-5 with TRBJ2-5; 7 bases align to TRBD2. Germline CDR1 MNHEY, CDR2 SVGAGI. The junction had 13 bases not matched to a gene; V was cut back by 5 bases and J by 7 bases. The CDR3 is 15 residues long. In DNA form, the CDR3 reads TGTGCCAGCAGTGGGGGGGTCAGAAACTCAGGGACCCAGTACTTC. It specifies CASSGGVRNSGTQYF.

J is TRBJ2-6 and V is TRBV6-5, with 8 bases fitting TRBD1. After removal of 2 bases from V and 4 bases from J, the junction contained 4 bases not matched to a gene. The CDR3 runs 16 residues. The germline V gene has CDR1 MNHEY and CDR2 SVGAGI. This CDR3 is CASSYGRDRGANVLTF. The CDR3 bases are TGTGCCAGCAGTTACGGAAGGGACAGGGGGGCCAACGTCCTGACTTTC.

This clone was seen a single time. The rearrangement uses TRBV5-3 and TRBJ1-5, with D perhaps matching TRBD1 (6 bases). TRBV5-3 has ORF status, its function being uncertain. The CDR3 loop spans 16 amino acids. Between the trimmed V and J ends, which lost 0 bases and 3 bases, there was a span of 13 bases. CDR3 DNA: TGTGCCAGAAGCTTGGGGACAGAGATTTACAATCAGCCCCAGCATTTT. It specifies CARSLGTEIYNQPQHF.

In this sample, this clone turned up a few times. CDR3 residues: CASSSPIGTGDNGYTF. The CDR3 bases are TGTGCCAGCAGCTCCCCGATAGGGACAGGGGATAATGGCTACACCTTC. V gene TRBV5-4 combines with J gene TRBJ1-2; 10 bases fit TRBD1. V shed 3 bases and J 6 bases; nucleotides not matched to a gene: 11. The CDR3 covers 16 residues. Germline V gene sequence: CDR1 SGHNT, CDR2 YYREEE (reference sequence).

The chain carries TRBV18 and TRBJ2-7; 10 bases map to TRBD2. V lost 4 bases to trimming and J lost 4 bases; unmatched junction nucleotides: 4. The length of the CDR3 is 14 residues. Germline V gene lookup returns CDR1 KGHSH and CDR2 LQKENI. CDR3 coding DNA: TGTGCCAGCTCACACTCTAGCGGGGGTTACGAGCAGTACGTC. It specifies CASSHSSGGYEQYV.

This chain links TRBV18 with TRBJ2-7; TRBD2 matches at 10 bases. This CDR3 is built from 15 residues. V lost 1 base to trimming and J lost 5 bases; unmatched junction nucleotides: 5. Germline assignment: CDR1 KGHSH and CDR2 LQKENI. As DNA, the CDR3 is TGTGCCAGCTCACCACTCCTAGCGGGGGCGGACGAGCAGTACTTC. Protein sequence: CASSPLLAGADEQYF.

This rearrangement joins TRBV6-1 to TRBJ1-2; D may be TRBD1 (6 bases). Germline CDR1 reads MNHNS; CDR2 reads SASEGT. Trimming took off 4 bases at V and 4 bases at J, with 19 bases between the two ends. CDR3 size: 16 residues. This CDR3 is CASSVLDSTLGYGYTF. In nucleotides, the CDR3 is TGTGCCAGCAGTGTATTGGACAGTACACTGGGCTATGGCTACACCTTC.

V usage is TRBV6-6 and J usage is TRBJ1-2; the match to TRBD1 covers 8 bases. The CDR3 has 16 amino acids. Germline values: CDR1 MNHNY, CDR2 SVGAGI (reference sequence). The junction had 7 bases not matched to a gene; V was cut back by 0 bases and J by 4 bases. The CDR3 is CASSYSSGRGPYGYTF. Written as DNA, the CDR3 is TGTGCCAGCAGTTACTCGAGCGGCAGGGGGCCCTATGGCTACACCTTC.

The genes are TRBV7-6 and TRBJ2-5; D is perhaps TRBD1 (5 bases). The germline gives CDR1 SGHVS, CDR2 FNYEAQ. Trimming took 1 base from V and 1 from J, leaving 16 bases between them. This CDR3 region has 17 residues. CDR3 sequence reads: CASSLESGWVVQETQYF. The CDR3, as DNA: TGTGCCAGCAGCTTAGAGTCAGGGTGGGTCGTCCAAGAGACCCAGTACTTC.

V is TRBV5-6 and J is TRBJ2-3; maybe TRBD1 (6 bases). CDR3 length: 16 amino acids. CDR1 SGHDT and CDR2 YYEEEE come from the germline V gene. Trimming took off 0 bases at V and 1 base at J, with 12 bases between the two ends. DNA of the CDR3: TGTGCCAGCAGCTTGGACTCAGGGGTTGGCACAGATACGCAGTATTTT. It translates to CASSLDSGVGTDTQYF.

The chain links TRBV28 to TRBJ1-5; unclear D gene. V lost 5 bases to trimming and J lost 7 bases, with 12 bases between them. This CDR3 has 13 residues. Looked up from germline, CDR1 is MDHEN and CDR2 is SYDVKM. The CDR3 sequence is CASSLPPPQPQHF. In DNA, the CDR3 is TGTGCCAGCAGTCTCCCCCCCCCGCAGCCCCAGCATTTT.

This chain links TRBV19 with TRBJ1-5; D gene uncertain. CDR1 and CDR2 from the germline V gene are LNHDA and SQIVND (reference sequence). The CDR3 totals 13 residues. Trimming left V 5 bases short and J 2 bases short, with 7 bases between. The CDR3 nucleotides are TGTGCCAGTAGTCCCCGCGGCAATCAGCCCCAGCATTTT. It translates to CASSPRGNQPQHF.

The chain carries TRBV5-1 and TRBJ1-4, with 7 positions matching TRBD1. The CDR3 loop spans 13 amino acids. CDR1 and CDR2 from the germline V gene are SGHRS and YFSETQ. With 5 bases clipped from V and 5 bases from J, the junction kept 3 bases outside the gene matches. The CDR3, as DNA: TGCGCCAGCAGGCGGGACAGAAATGAAAAACTGTTTTTT. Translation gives CASRRDRNEKLFF.

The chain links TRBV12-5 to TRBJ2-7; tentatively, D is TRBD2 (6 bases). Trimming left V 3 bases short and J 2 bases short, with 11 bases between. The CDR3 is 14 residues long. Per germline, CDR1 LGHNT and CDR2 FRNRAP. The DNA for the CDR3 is TGTGCTAGTGGTTTCGCGGGGTTGCCCTACGAGCAGTACTTC. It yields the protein CASGFAGLPYEQYF.

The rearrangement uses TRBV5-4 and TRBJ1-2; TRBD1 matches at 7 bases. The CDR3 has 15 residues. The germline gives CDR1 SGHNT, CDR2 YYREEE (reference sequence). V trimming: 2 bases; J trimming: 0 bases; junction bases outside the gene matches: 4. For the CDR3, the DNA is TGTGCCAGCAGCTTACCACAGGGGACTAACTATGGCTACACCTTC. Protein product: CASSLPQGTNYGYTF.

The CDR3 DNA follows: TGCAGCGCTACCGGACAAAAGAACACTGAAGCTTTCTTT. The encoded protein is CSATGQKNTEAFF. V usage is TRBV29-1 and J usage is TRBJ1-1; TRBD1 is a possible D gene (5 bases). CDR1 and CDR2 from the germline V gene are SQVTM and ANQGSEA. V lost 7 bases and J lost 1, with 13 bases in between. CDR3 length equals 13 residues.

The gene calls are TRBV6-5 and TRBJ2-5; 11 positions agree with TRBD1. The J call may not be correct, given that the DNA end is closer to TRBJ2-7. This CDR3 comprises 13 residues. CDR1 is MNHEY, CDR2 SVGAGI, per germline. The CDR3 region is CASSRTGGGEQYF. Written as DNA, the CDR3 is TGTGCCAGCAGTCGGACAGGGGGCGGCGAGCAGTACTTC.

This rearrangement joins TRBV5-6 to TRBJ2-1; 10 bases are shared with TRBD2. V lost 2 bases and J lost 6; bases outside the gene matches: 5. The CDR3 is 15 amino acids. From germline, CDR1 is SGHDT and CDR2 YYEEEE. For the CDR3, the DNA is TGTGCCAGCAGCTTAATAGCGGGGGGTTTCAATGAGCAGTTCTTC. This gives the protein CASSLIAGGFNEQFF.

The DNA for the CDR3 is TGTGCCAGCAGTTACTCAGCAGGGGCGCAAGACGAGCAGTACTTC. It yields the protein CASSYSAGAQDEQYF. V and J are TRBV6-5 and TRBJ2-7, with D tentatively TRBD1 (6 bases). The CDR3 extends over 15 amino acids. Trimming took off 0 bases at V and 5 bases at J, with 14 bases between the two ends. CDR1 MNHEY and CDR2 SVGAGI come from the germline V gene.

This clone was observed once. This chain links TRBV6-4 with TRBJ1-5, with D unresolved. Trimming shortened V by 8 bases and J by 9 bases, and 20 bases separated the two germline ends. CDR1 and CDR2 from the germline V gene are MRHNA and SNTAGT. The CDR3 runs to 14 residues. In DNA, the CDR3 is TGTGCCAGCCGAGTACAGACCATTCCTTGGCCCCAGCATTTT. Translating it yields CASRVQTIPWPQHF.

The CDR3 nucleotides read TGTGCCAGCAGCTTAGGTGCCAGGGGGCTAGAGCAGTTCTTC. Protein: CASSLGARGLEQFF. This chain uses TRBV11-2 with TRBJ2-1, with 8 bases fitting TRBD1. The CDR3 contains 14 residues. The germline gives CDR1 SGHAT, CDR2 FQNNGV. With 1 base clipped from V and 10 bases from J, the junction kept 6 bases outside the gene matches.

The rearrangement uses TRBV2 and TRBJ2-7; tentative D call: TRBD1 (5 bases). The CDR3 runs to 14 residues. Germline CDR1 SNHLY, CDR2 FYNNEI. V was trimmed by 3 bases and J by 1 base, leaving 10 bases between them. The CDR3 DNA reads TGTGCCAGCAGTGAGGCTCCAGGGTCCTACGAGCAGTACTTC. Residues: CASSEAPGSYEQYF.